These T cell receptor beta chains were read from a single sample in a study of cytomegalovirus exposure and HLA in healthy donors. Sequencing was performed with immunoSEQ multiplex PCR; in TCRdb, only in-frame clones are kept and a portion is missing. Of 100,000 to 150,000 clones in the sample, less than 85% were seen once. The sample consisted of PBMCs. Receptor source: a male donor in good health and CMV-seronegative. Both conserved end residues are trimmed from each CDR3. The order of the fields is CDR3 length, J gene, V gene, CDR3 protein.

length: 13
J: TRBJ1-2
V: TRBV7-9
CDR3: ASSLGGIPDYGYT

length: 14
J: TRBJ2-2
V: TRBV7-2
CDR3: ASSLGARGNTGELF

length: 10
J: TRBJ2-7
V: TRBV11-2
CDR3: AIGQGLNEQY

length: 14
J: TRBJ1-2
V: TRBV27
CDR3: ASSLSGTASNYGYT

length: 13
J: TRBJ1-3
V: TRBV7-3
CDR3: ASSPTTGHGNTIY

length: 13
J: TRBJ2-5
V: TRBV11-3
CDR3: ASSLVGGGQETQY

length: 13
J: TRBJ2-5
V: TRBV7-9
CDR3: ASSLRVGVKETQY

length: 13
J: TRBJ2-5
V: TRBV5-1
CDR3: ASSSIRGRIGTQY

length: 14
J: TRBJ1-2
V: TRBV5-1
CDR3: ASSLDTGAANYGYT

length: 10
J: TRBJ2-7
V: TRBV6-1
CDR3: ASSETWYEQY

length: 11
J: TRBJ2-1
V: TRBV4-1
CDR3: ASSQGTGLKQF

length: 13
J: TRBJ1-1
V: TRBV27
CDR3: ASRSSGTLNTEAF

length: 11
J: TRBJ2-7
V: TRBV7-9
CDR3: ASSFQGRGEQY

length: 13
J: TRBJ1-1
V: TRBV25-1
CDR3: ASSAPISGDTEAF

length: 14
J: TRBJ1-2
V: TRBV5-4
CDR3: ASSFLSTGLTIGYT

length: 13
J: TRBJ2-1
V: TRBV7-3
CDR3: ASSRGLADDNEQF

length: 11
J: TRBJ1-3
V: TRBV10-3
CDR3: AIREASGNTIY

length: 13
J: TRBJ2-3
V: TRBV5-4
CDR3: ASSSGTSGTDTQY

length: 13
J: TRBJ2-3
V: TRBV11-2
CDR3: ASSPGDRGTDTQY

length: 13
J: TRBJ1-6
V: TRBV7-3
CDR3: ASSAGTGLNSPLH

length: 11
J: TRBJ2-1
V: TRBV19
CDR3: SIGLAGHNEQF

length: 14
J: TRBJ1-2
V: TRBV5-4
CDR3: ASSQLPRQTNYGYT

length: 16
J: TRBJ2-3
V: TRBV19
CDR3: ATEGGTSGDQRTDTQY

length: 14
J: TRBJ1-3
V: TRBV19
CDR3: ASSIDTAPSGNTIY

length: 11
J: TRBJ1-2
V: TRBV19
CDR3: ASSPDMLYGYT

length: 11
J: TRBJ2-5
V: TRBV10-2
CDR3: ASSLNGQETQY

length: 14
J: TRBJ1-2
V: TRBV5-1
CDR3: ASSLGPTTGSYGYT

length: 12
J: TRBJ1-2
V: TRBV19
CDR3: ASTRVATGYGYT

length: 12
J: TRBJ2-7
V: TRBV9
CDR3: ASSAAGTGYEQY

length: 15
J: TRBJ2-2
V: TRBV4-3
CDR3: ASSQRLADYYTGELF

length: 13
J: TRBJ1-2
V: TRBV19
CDR3: ATSINRGPSRGYT

length: 12
J: TRBJ2-2
V: TRBV4-3
CDR3: ASSPRQRGRELF

length: 14
J: TRBJ2-3
V: TRBV6-5
CDR3: ASSYFARGSTDTQY

length: 15
J: TRBJ2-1
V: TRBV27
CDR3: ASSLLGRFSSYNEQF

length: 12
J: TRBJ2-7
V: TRBV10-1
CDR3: ASKERGRSYEQY

length: 13
J: TRBJ2-5
V: TRBV2
CDR3: ARKGGAGLPETQY

length: 13
J: TRBJ2-2
V: TRBV27
CDR3: ASSPQYTNTGELF

length: 15
J: TRBJ2-3
V: TRBV12-1
CDR3: ASSRDAIGGSTDTQY

length: 14
J: TRBJ2-3
V: TRBV7-3
CDR3: ASSLGLAGAEDTQY

length: 12
J: TRBJ2-7
V: TRBV9
CDR3: ASSVWAGAYEQY

length: 9
J: TRBJ2-7
V: TRBV7-9
CDR3: ASSLRDYLY

length: 13
J: TRBJ2-3
V: TRBV6-1
CDR3: ASSDGTASRNTQY

length: 12
J: TRBJ1-6
V: TRBV6-5
CDR3: ASSDARGNSPLH

length: 14
J: TRBJ1-1
V: TRBV10-1
CDR3: ASSRDRGRVYTEAF

length: 15
J: TRBJ2-1
V: TRBV7-6
CDR3: ASSLTASGATYNEQF

length: 15
J: TRBJ2-1
V: TRBV5-1
CDR3: ASSLALAGGVGNEQF

length: 13
J: TRBJ1-2
V: TRBV4-2
CDR3: ASSQESRSGVGYT

length: 11
J: TRBJ2-1
V: TRBV28
CDR3: ASSLDSYNEQF

length: 16
J: TRBJ2-7
V: TRBV12-2
CDR3: ASRLAPGLAEEDHEQY